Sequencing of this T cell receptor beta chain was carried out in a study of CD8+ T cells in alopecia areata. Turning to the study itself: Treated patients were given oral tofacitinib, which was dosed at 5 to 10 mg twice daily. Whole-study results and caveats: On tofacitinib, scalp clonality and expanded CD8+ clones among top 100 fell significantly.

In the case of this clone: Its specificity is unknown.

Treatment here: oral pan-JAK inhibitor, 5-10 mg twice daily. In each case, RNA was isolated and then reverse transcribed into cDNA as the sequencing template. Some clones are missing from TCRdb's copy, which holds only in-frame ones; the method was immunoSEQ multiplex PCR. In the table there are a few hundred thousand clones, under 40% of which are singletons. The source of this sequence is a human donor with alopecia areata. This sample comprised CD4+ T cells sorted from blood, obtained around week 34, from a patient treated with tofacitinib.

The CDR3, as DNA: TGTGCCAGCAGTTTAGAGTGGGGGGCACACACTGAAGCTTTCTTT. Residues: CASSLEWGAHTEAFF. V usage is TRBV27 and J usage is TRBJ1-1; a possible D gene is TRBD1 (6 bases). Trimming took off 2 bases at V and 3 bases at J, with 13 bases between the two ends. The germline V gene encodes CDR1 MNHEY and CDR2 SMNVEV (reference sequence). The CDR3 covers 15 residues.